This is a list of T cell receptor beta chains from one sample in a study of cytomegalovirus exposure and HLA in healthy donors. Generated by immunoSEQ multiplex PCR, the TCRdb table keeps only in-frame clones and is missing some. The table records 150,000 to 200,000 clones, around three quarters of them present only once. Sequencing was performed on PBMCs. Receptor source: a woman aged 25 to 45 in good health and CMV-seronegative. Both conserved end residues are part of each CDR3. Each record gives: D gene, CDR3 length, J gene, clone size, V gene, CDR3 DNA, CDR3 protein. The D gene is left open where the match is weak. Rows may omit the clone size; those that give it use once, few, many or a size class.

d_call: -
cdr3_length: 15
j_call: TRBJ2-7
clone_size: -
v_call: TRBV29-1
cdr3_nt: TGCAGCGTTGAATTGTGGTCAGGCTCTATCCGCGAGCAGTACTTC
cdr3_aa: CSVELWSGSIREQYF

d_call: TRBD2
cdr3_length: 17
j_call: TRBJ2-2
clone_size: -
v_call: TRBV10-3
cdr3_nt: TGTGCCATCAGTGAGACCATAGCGGGAGGGGGTATTGGGGAGCTGTTTTTT
cdr3_aa: CAISETIAGGGIGELFF

d_call: TRBD1
cdr3_length: 14
j_call: TRBJ1-1
clone_size: -
v_call: TRBV7-2
cdr3_nt: TGTGCCAGCAGCCAGAGGGGGCTTAACACTGAAGCTTTCTTT
cdr3_aa: CASSQRGLNTEAFF

d_call: -
cdr3_length: 16
j_call: TRBJ1-1
clone_size: once
v_call: TRBV19
cdr3_nt: TGTGCCAGTAGTCCCCGGCGGGCGGACAGAAACACTGAAGCTTTCTTT
cdr3_aa: CASSPRRADRNTEAFF

d_call: -
cdr3_length: 17
j_call: TRBJ2-2
clone_size: -
v_call: TRBV18
cdr3_nt: TGTGCCAGCTCACCTTTCCGGACTGGAACGAACACCGGGGAGCTGTTTTTT
cdr3_aa: CASSPFRTGTNTGELFF

d_call: -
cdr3_length: 14
j_call: TRBJ1-2
clone_size: -
v_call: TRBV6-5
cdr3_nt: TGTGCCAGCAGCCGGGACAAATTTCACTATGGCTACACCTTC
cdr3_aa: CASSRDKFHYGYTF

d_call: -
cdr3_length: 15
j_call: TRBJ2-1
clone_size: -
v_call: TRBV11-3
cdr3_nt: TGTGCCAGCAGCTTAGACCGGTACACAGGGAATCAGCAGTTCTTC
cdr3_aa: CASSLDRYTGNQQFF

d_call: TRBD1
cdr3_length: 14
j_call: TRBJ1-3
clone_size: few
v_call: TRBV15
cdr3_nt: TGTGCCACCAGCACTGGACAGGGCTTGGACACCATATATTTT
cdr3_aa: CATSTGQGLDTIYF

d_call: TRBD1
cdr3_length: 17
j_call: TRBJ1-6
clone_size: -
v_call: TRBV30
cdr3_nt: TGTGCCTGGAGTACTCGACAGGGGAACTCCTATAATTCACCCCTCCACTTT
cdr3_aa: CAWSTRQGNSYNSPLHF

d_call: TRBD1
cdr3_length: 15
j_call: TRBJ2-3
clone_size: -
v_call: TRBV7-9
cdr3_nt: TGTGCCAGCAGCACAGGACAGGGGAAAACAGATACGCAGTATTTT
cdr3_aa: CASSTGQGKTDTQYF

d_call: TRBD2
cdr3_length: 13
j_call: TRBJ2-1
clone_size: few
v_call: TRBV27
cdr3_nt: TGTGCCAGCAGTTTTAATAGCGGGACGGAGCAGTTCTTC
cdr3_aa: CASSFNSGTEQFF

d_call: -
cdr3_length: 15
j_call: TRBJ1-2
clone_size: -
v_call: TRBV7-2
cdr3_nt: TGTGCCAGCAGCCAACGAAACAGGGCGATATATGGCTACACCTTC
cdr3_aa: CASSQRNRAIYGYTF

d_call: -
cdr3_length: 13
j_call: TRBJ2-5
clone_size: few
v_call: TRBV5-4
cdr3_nt: TGTGCCAGCAGTACCGGAACTAGGGAGACCCAGTACTTC
cdr3_aa: CASSTGTRETQYF

d_call: TRBD1
cdr3_length: 15
j_call: TRBJ2-7
clone_size: few
v_call: TRBV5-4
cdr3_nt: TGTGCCAGCAGCTTGAAAGGGACAGGACCTCGGGAGCAGTACTTC
cdr3_aa: CASSLKGTGPREQYF

d_call: -
cdr3_length: 15
j_call: TRBJ1-4
clone_size: -
v_call: TRBV7-9
cdr3_nt: TGTGCCAGCAGCTTATTTCTGGAGGTGGATGAAAAACTGTTTTTT
cdr3_aa: CASSLFLEVDEKLFF

d_call: -
cdr3_length: 15
j_call: TRBJ2-7
clone_size: -
v_call: TRBV11-2
cdr3_nt: TGTGCCAGCAGCTTTGATAGCGGACCTTCCTACGAGCAGTACTTC
cdr3_aa: CASSFDSGPSYEQYF

d_call: TRBD2
cdr3_length: 12
j_call: TRBJ2-3
clone_size: -
v_call: TRBV7-6
cdr3_nt: TGTGCCAGCAGCCCCGGGGGGGATACGCAGTATTTT
cdr3_aa: CASSPGGDTQYF

d_call: -
cdr3_length: 15
j_call: TRBJ2-1
clone_size: once
v_call: TRBV12-5
cdr3_nt: TGTGCTAGTGGTTTGTCGTTGGGCAGCCACAATGAGCAGTTCTTC
cdr3_aa: CASGLSLGSHNEQFF

d_call: TRBD1
cdr3_length: 14
j_call: TRBJ1-1
clone_size: once
v_call: TRBV6-5
cdr3_nt: TGTGCCAGCCACAGGGGTGCCACGAACACTGAAGCTTTCTTT
cdr3_aa: CASHRGATNTEAFF

d_call: -
cdr3_length: 14
j_call: TRBJ1-5
clone_size: few
v_call: TRBV6-1
cdr3_nt: TGTGCCAGCAGTGAGGCAGGGGGCAATCAGCCCCAGCATTTT
cdr3_aa: CASSEAGGNQPQHF

d_call: -
cdr3_length: 16
j_call: TRBJ1-1
clone_size: -
v_call: TRBV18
cdr3_nt: TGTGCCAGCTACCCTCGGGGGGGCCACATGAACACTGAAGCTTTCTTT
cdr3_aa: CASYPRGGHMNTEAFF

d_call: -
cdr3_length: 15
j_call: TRBJ1-5
clone_size: few
v_call: TRBV11-2
cdr3_nt: TGTGCCAGCAGACGAGACAGCTTTAGGCATCAGCCCCAGCATTTT
cdr3_aa: CASRRDSFRHQPQHF

d_call: TRBD1
cdr3_length: 16
j_call: TRBJ1-6
clone_size: -
v_call: TRBV30
cdr3_nt: TGTGCCTGGAAGGGTTCAGGACAGGGAAGGAATTCACCCCTCCACTTT
cdr3_aa: CAWKGSGQGRNSPLHF

d_call: -
cdr3_length: 12
j_call: TRBJ1-2
clone_size: -
v_call: TRBV30
cdr3_nt: TGTGCCTGGAGTGTAAGCCCTTATGGCTACACCTTC
cdr3_aa: CAWSVSPYGYTF

d_call: -
cdr3_length: 13
j_call: TRBJ2-7
clone_size: once
v_call: TRBV19
cdr3_nt: TGTGCCAGTAACGGCGGCCGGGGGTACGAGCAGTACTTC
cdr3_aa: CASNGGRGYEQYF

d_call: TRBD1
cdr3_length: 15
j_call: TRBJ2-3
clone_size: -
v_call: TRBV9
cdr3_nt: TGTGCCAGCAGCTCCACCCCGGGACAGGCAAATACGCAGTATTTT
cdr3_aa: CASSSTPGQANTQYF

d_call: -
cdr3_length: 12
j_call: TRBJ1-3
clone_size: -
v_call: TRBV9
cdr3_nt: TGTGCCAGCAGCGTAGAAGGGGACACCATATATTTT
cdr3_aa: CASSVEGDTIYF

d_call: TRBD1
cdr3_length: 16
j_call: TRBJ1-2
clone_size: -
v_call: TRBV5-1
cdr3_nt: TGCGCCAGCAGCTCTGGGAACAGGGGGCTCCCTTATGGCTACACCTTC
cdr3_aa: CASSSGNRGLPYGYTF

d_call: -
cdr3_length: 14
j_call: TRBJ1-4
clone_size: -
v_call: TRBV5-1
cdr3_nt: TGCGCCAGCAGCCCGGACTCAGCTAATGAAAAACTGTTTTTT
cdr3_aa: CASSPDSANEKLFF

d_call: -
cdr3_length: 19
j_call: TRBJ1-4
clone_size: -
v_call: TRBV4-1
cdr3_nt: TGCGCCAGCAGCCAAAGGAACAGGGAAAGTGGGGCGCCTAATGAAAAACTGTTTTTT
cdr3_aa: CASSQRNRESGAPNEKLFF

d_call: -
cdr3_length: 12
j_call: TRBJ2-7
clone_size: -
v_call: TRBV5-3
cdr3_nt: TGTGCCCCCTACGGGGTTGTCGACGAGCAGTACTTC
cdr3_aa: CAPYGVVDEQYF

d_call: TRBD2
cdr3_length: 16
j_call: TRBJ2-2
clone_size: -
v_call: TRBV5-6
cdr3_nt: TGTGCCAGCAGCCTCCCCAGCGGGAGATACACCGGGGAGCTGTTTTTT
cdr3_aa: CASSLPSGRYTGELFF

d_call: TRBD1
cdr3_length: 19
j_call: TRBJ1-2
clone_size: -
v_call: TRBV28
cdr3_nt: TGTGCCAGCACCTCGCCCCCAGGGGGCCCAGTCGGGTCTTCATATGGCTACACCTTC
cdr3_aa: CASTSPPGGPVGSSYGYTF

d_call: -
cdr3_length: 14
j_call: TRBJ2-1
clone_size: -
v_call: TRBV7-2
cdr3_nt: TGTGCCAGCAGAACAGCCTACCGTTACAATGAGCAGTTCTTC
cdr3_aa: CASRTAYRYNEQFF

d_call: TRBD1
cdr3_length: 15
j_call: TRBJ1-3
clone_size: -
v_call: TRBV7-3
cdr3_nt: TGTGCCAGCAGCTCGGACAGGGGGCCTGGAAACACCATATATTTT
cdr3_aa: CASSSDRGPGNTIYF

d_call: TRBD2
cdr3_length: 17
j_call: TRBJ2-3
clone_size: -
v_call: TRBV9
cdr3_nt: TGTGCCAGCAGCAGCAACGGACTAGCGGGGGGCCGAGATACGCAGTATTTT
cdr3_aa: CASSSNGLAGGRDTQYF

d_call: TRBD1
cdr3_length: 14
j_call: TRBJ1-6
clone_size: -
v_call: TRBV30
cdr3_nt: TGTGCCTGGAGGGGACAGGGGGGGAATTCACCCCTCCACTTT
cdr3_aa: CAWRGQGGNSPLHF

d_call: -
cdr3_length: 15
j_call: TRBJ1-5
clone_size: few
v_call: TRBV7-9
cdr3_nt: TGTGCCAGCAGCTTAGGCGGTTATAGCAATCAGCCCCAGCATTTT
cdr3_aa: CASSLGGYSNQPQHF

d_call: -
cdr3_length: 13
j_call: TRBJ1-4
clone_size: once
v_call: TRBV4-1
cdr3_nt: TGCGCCAGCAGCCAAGAGAGGGATCGGAAACTGTTTTTT
cdr3_aa: CASSQERDRKLFF

d_call: -
cdr3_length: 16
j_call: TRBJ2-7
clone_size: -
v_call: TRBV7-9
cdr3_nt: TGTGCCAGCAGCCCCCGCGGGGGCCGGGCTACCTACGAGCAGTACTTC
cdr3_aa: CASSPRGGRATYEQYF

d_call: TRBD1
cdr3_length: 16
j_call: TRBJ1-2
clone_size: -
v_call: TRBV10-3
cdr3_nt: TGTGCCATCAGTGAGACCAGGGACAGGGGAGGGTATGGCTACACCTTC
cdr3_aa: CAISETRDRGGYGYTF